This entry lists 12 T cell receptor beta chains sequenced from one sample in a study of early T cells in non-severe SARS-CoV-2 infection. One entry per CDR3 protein, called by TCRdb with MiXCR from the 5' RACE reads. The table lists 70,000 to 90,000 distinct CDR3 sequences, 14% to 15% of them singletons. The sequencing sample was made of whole blood. The receptor set was obtained from an adult who was a healthcare worker with PCR-confirmed SARS-CoV-2 infection or an uninfected control (not recorded which).

The rearrangement links TRBV12-3 or TRBV12-4 to TRBJ2-1; 9 bases are a match to TRBD2. After removal of 3 bases from V and 4 bases from J, the junction contained 4 bases not matched to a gene. This CDR3 has 15 residues. The CDR3 DNA is TGTGCCAGCAGTTTCGGGCGGGAGGGGTACAATGAGCAGTTCTTC. It codes for CASSFGREGYNEQFF.

This clonotype appeared a single time. The J gene is TRBJ1-1, the V gene TRBV6-6; D remains ambiguous. CDR3 size: 13 residues. Germline V lookup: CDR1 MNHNY, CDR2 SVGAGI (reference sequence). Trimming cost V 7 bases and J 5 bases, with 14 bases left between them. DNA of the CDR3: TGTGCCAGCAAGACTACTTCGGGGACTGAAGCTTTCTTT. This gives the protein CASKTTSGTEAFF.

This clonotype was found many times. This chain uses TRBV12-3 or TRBV12-4 with TRBJ2-7, with 10 positions matching TRBD2. This CDR3 contains 15 residues. Germline trimming cut 5 bases from V and 2 bases from J; bases unmatched to any gene: 6. The CDR3 nucleotides are TGTGCCAGCAGTCCCCGACTAGCGGGCGCCTACGAGCAGTACTTC. It codes for CASSPRLAGAYEQYF.

The chain combines TRBV15 with TRBJ1-6, with D unresolved. The CDR3 has 14 amino acids. The germline gives CDR1 LNHNV, CDR2 YYDKDF (reference sequence). Trimming took off 4 bases at V and 5 bases at J, with 9 bases between the two ends. The CDR3 region is CATSTGFHNSPLHF. The CDR3 bases are TGTGCCACCAGCACGGGCTTCCATAATTCACCCCTCCACTTT.

This clonotype has more than one count but fewer than ten. The gene calls are TRBV6-2 or TRBV6-3 and TRBJ2-3, with unresolved D. V shed 7 bases and J shed 1 base, with 18 bases lying between them. The germline gives CDR1 MNHEY, CDR2 SVGEGT. The CDR3 is made up of 16 amino acids. Written as DNA, the CDR3 is TGTGCCAGCACCCCACCTGAGAGTCGAGGCACAGATACGCAGTATTTT. Encoded protein: CASTPPESRGTDTQYF.

The sample holds many counts of this clonotype. This chain links TRBV7-2 with TRBJ2-7, with D possibly TRBD1 on 6 matching bases. The CDR3 sequence is 15 residues long. Germline lookup yields CDR1 SGHTA and CDR2 FQGNSA. V lost 1 base and J 3 bases, leaving 13 bases between the germline ends. The CDR3 region is CASSLGPGHYYEQYF. The CDR3 bases are TGTGCCAGCAGCTTAGGCCCGGGACATTACTACGAGCAGTACTTC.

The rearrangement joins TRBV18 to TRBJ2-1; 10 bases align to TRBD2. The germline V gene has CDR1 KGHSH and CDR2 LQKENI. The CDR3 sequence is 14 residues long. Trimming at V came to 4 bases and at J to 5 bases, leaving 2 bases not matched to a gene. DNA for the CDR3: TGTGCCAGCTCACAAGCGGGAGGGAACAATGAGCAGTTCTTC. Amino acid sequence: CASSQAGGNNEQFF.

Ten or more counts support this clonotype. The chain recombines TRBV29-1 with TRBJ2-1; 10 nucleotides line up with TRBD2. The CDR3 sequence is 14 residues long. V was clipped by 6 bases and J by 8 bases; unmatched bases: 10. Germline V gives CDR1 SQVTM, CDR2 ANQGSEA. As DNA, the CDR3 is TGCAGCGTGCTACCGGGACTAGCGAGAGATGAGCAGTTCTTC. Encoded protein: CSVLPGLARDEQFF.

This clonotype was counted many times. The chain employs TRBV12-3 or TRBV12-4 and TRBJ2-1, with a tentative D call TRBD1 (6 bases). Trimming pared 5 bases from V and 13 bases from J, leaving 12 bases between. CDR3 size: 11 residues. The CDR3 protein is CASSTRQVQFF. The CDR3 DNA is TGTGCCAGCAGTACCAGACAGGTACAGTTCTTC.

This clonotype was seen many times. The chain employs TRBV7-9 and TRBJ2-3; the D gene is possibly TRBD2 (6 bases). This CDR3 spans 15 amino acids. V shed 2 bases and J shed 0 bases, with 9 bases lying between them. From germline, CDR1 is SEHNR and CDR2 FQNEAQ (reference sequence). CDR3 amino acids: CASSLNGGSTDTQYF. DNA of the CDR3: TGTGCCAGCAGCTTAAACGGAGGGAGCACAGATACGCAGTATTTT.

This clonotype was picked up many times. The rearrangement uses TRBV29-1 and TRBJ2-7, with TRBD2 identical over 10 bases. The ends lost 5 bases at V and 6 bases at J; junction bases unmatched: 13. The CDR3 runs 15 residues. The V gene's germline CDR1 is SQVTM and CDR2 ANQGSEA. Here the CDR3 reads CSVTGRSGRVGEQYF. CDR3 sequence (DNA): TGCAGCGTTACAGGGAGAAGCGGGAGGGTCGGCGAGCAGTACTTC.

A few counts support this clonotype. The chain is built from TRBV7-9 and TRBJ2-5; D is unclear. Per germline, CDR1 SEHNR and CDR2 FQNEAQ (reference sequence). With 7 bases removed from V and 5 bases from J, the gap between germline ends came to 5 bases. The CDR3 length is 10 residues. CDR3 coding DNA: TGTGCCAGCACCACGGAGACCCAGTACTTC. This codes for CASTTETQYF.